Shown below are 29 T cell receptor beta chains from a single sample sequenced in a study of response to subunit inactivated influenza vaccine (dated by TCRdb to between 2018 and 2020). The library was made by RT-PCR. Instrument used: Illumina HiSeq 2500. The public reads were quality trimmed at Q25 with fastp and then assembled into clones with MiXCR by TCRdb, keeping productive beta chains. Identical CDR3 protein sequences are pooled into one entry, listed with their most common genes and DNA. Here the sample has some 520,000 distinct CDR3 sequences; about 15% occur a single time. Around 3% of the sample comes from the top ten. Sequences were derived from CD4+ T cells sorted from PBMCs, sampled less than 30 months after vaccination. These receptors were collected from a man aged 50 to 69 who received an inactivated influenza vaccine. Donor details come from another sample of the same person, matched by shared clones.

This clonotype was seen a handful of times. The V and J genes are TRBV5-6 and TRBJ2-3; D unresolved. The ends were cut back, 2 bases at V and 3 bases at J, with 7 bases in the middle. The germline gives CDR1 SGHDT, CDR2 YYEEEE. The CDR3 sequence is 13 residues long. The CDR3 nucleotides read TGTGCCAGCAGCTTCGCCCTGACAGATACGCAGTATTTT. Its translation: CASSFALTDTQYF.

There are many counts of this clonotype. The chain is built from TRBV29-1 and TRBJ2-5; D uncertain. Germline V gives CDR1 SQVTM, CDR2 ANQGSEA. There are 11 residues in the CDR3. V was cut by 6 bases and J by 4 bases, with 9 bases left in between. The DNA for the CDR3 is TGCAGCGTAAGGGTTTCAGAGACCCAGTACTTC. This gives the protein CSVRVSETQYF.

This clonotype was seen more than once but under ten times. The CDR3 is CASSLAGLASSYEQYF. DNA for the CDR3: TGCGCCAGCAGCTTAGCGGGACTAGCGAGCTCCTACGAGCAGTACTTC. The rearrangement joins TRBV5-1 to TRBJ2-7; 10 bases fit TRBD2. The CDR3 runs 16 residues. CDR1 is SGHRS and CDR2 is YFSETQ in the germline V gene. Trimming at V came to 2 bases and at J to 0 bases, leaving 5 bases not matched to a gene.

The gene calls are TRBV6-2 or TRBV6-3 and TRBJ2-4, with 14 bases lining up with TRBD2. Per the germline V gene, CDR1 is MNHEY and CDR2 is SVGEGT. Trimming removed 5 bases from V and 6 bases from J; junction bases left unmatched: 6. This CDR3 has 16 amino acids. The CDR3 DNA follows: TGTGCCAGCAGTCGAGGACTAGCGGGGGGACTAAACATTCAGTACTTC. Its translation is CASSRGLAGGLNIQYF.

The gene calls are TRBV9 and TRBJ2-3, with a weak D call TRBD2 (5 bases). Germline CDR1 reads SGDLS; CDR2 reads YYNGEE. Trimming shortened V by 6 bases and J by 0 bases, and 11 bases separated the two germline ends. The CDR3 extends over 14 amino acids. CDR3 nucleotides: TGTGCCAGCAACGGAGGCGGTAGCACAGATACGCAGTATTTT. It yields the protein CASNGGGSTDTQYF.

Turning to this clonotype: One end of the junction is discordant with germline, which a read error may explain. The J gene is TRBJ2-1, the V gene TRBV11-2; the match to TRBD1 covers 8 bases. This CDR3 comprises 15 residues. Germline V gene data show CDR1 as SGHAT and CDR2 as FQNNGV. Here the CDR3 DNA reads TGTGCCAGCAGCTTAAACAGGGGGTTCTCCAATGAGCGGTTCTTC. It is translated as CASSLNRGFSNERFF.

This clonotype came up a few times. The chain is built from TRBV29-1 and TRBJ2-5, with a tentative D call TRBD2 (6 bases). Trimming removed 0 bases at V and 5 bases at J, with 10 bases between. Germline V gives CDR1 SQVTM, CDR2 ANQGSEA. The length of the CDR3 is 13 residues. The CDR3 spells CSVEELAGETQYF. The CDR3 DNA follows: TGCAGCGTTGAAGAACTAGCTGGGGAGACCCAGTACTTC.

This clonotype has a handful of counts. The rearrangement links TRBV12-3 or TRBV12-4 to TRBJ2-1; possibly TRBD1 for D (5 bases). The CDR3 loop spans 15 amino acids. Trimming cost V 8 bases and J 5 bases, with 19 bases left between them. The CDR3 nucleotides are TGTGCCAGCCCTGGAGAGACAGACCCTAACAATGAGCAGTTCTTC. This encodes CASPGETDPNNEQFF.

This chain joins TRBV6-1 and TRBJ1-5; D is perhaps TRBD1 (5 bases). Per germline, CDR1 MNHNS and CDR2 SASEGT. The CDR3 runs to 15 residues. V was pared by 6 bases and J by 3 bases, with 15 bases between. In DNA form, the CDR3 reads TGTGCCAGCAGAAGCGGGGCCTCGTACAATCAGCCCCAGCATTTT. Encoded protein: CASRSGASYNQPQHF.

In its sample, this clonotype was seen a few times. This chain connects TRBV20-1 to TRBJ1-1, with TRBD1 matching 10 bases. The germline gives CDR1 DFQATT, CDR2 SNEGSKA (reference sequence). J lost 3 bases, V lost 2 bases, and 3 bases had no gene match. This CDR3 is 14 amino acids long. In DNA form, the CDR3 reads TGCAGTGCTAGAAAGACAGGGGGCTACACTGAAGCTTTCTTT. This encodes CSARKTGGYTEAFF.

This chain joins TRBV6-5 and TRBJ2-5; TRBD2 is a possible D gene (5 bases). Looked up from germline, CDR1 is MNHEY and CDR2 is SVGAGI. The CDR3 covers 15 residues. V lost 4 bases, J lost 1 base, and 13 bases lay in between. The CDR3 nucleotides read TGTGCCAGCAGTTCGGTCCGCGGGCTCCAAGAGACCCAGTACTTC. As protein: CASSSVRGLQETQYF.

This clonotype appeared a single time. The CDR3 coding sequence is TGCAGTGCTACCGGGACTAGCGGGAGGGCCTCGGATGAGCAGTTCTTC. Protein sequence: CSATGTSGRASDEQFF. This sequence joins TRBV20-1 and TRBJ2-1, with 16 bases fitting TRBD2. Per germline, CDR1 DFQATT and CDR2 SNEGSKA (reference sequence). V trimming: 4 bases; J trimming: 8 bases; junction bases outside the gene matches: 8. The CDR3 extends over 16 amino acids.

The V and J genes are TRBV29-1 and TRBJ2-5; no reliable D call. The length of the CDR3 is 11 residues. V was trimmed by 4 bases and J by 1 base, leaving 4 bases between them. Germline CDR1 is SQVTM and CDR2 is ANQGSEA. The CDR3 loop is CSVGTQETQYF. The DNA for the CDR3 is TGCAGCGTTGGGACCCAAGAGACCCAGTACTTC.

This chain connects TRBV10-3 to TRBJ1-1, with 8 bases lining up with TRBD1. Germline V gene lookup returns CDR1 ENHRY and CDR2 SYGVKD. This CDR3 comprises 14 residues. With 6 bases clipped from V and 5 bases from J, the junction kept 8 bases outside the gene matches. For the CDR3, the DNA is TGTGCCATCAGACGACAAGACAGGGGAACTGAAGCTTTCTTT. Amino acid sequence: CAIRRQDRGTEAFF.

CDR3 sequence reads: CASSLRTVATGELFF. The CDR3 DNA sequence: TGTGCCAGCAGCCTTAGGACAGTTGCCACCGGGGAGCTGTTTTTT. This chain uses TRBV7-2 with TRBJ2-2; TRBD1 is a possible D gene (6 bases). Germline V lookup: CDR1 SGHTA, CDR2 FQGNSA. Trimming stripped 5 bases from V and 4 bases from J, with 14 bases between. This CDR3 is 15 amino acids long.

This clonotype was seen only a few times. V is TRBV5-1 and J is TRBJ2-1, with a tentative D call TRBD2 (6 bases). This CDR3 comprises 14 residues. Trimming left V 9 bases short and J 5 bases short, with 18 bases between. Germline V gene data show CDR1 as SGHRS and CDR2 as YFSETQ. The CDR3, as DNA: TGCGCCACCGCCGGGAGTACCCCTCACAATGAGCAGTTCTTC. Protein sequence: CATAGSTPHNEQFF.

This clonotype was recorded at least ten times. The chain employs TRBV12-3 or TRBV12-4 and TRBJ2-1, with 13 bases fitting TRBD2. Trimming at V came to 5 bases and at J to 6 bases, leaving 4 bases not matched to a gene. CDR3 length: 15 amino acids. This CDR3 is CASSPRLAGGNEQFF. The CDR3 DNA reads TGTGCCAGCAGTCCCCGACTAGCGGGGGGCAATGAGCAGTTCTTC.

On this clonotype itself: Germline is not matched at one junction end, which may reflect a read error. The CDR3: CASVDSNTGELVF. CDR3 nucleotides: TGTGCCAGTGTTGACAGCAACACCGGGGAGCTGGTTTTT. The gene calls are TRBV5-5 and TRBJ2-2; possibly TRBD1 or TRBD2 for D (5 bases each). CDR1 SGHKS and CDR2 YYEKEE come from the germline V gene (reference sequence). The CDR3 is made up of 13 amino acids. Filled out from reference TRBV5-5 and TRBJ2-2, the complete variable domain reads DAGVTQSPTHLIKTRGQQVTLRCSPISGHKSVSWYQQVLGQGPQFIFQYYEKEERGRGNFPDRFSARQFPNYSSELNVNALLLGDSALYLCASVDSNTGELVFGEGSRLTVL.

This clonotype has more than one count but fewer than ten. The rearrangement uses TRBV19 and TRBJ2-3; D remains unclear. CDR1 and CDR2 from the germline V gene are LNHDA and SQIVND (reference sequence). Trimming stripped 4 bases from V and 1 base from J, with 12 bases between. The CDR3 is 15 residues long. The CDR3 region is CASSKDNPGTDTQYF. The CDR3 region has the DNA TGTGCCAGTAGTAAAGACAACCCGGGCACAGATACGCAGTATTTT.

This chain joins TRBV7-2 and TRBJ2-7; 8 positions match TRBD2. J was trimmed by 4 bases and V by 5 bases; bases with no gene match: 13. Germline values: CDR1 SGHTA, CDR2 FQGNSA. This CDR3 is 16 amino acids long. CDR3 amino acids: CASSPTRAGAVYEQYF. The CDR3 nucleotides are TGTGCCAGCAGCCCTACCCGAGCGGGAGCCGTTTACGAGCAGTACTTC.

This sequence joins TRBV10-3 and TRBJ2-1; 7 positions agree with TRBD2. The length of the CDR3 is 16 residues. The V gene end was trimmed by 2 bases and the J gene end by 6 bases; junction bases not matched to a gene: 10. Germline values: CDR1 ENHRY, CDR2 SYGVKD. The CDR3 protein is CAISEKGRGGGNEQFF. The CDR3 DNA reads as TGTGCCATCAGTGAGAAAGGGCGGGGCGGGGGCAATGAGCAGTTCTTC.

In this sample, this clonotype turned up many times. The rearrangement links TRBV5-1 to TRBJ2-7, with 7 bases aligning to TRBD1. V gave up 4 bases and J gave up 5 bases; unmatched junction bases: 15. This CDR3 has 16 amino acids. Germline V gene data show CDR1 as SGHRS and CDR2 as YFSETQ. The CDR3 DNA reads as TGCGCCAGCAGCATCCTTGGACAGGTGTCTGTCGACGAGCAGTACTTC. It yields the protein CASSILGQVSVDEQYF.

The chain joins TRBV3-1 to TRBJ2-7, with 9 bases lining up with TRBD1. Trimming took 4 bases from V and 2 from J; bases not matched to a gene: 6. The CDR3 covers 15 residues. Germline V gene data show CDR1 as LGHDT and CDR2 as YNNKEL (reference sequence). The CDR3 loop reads CASSLTDRGAYEQYF. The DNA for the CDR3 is TGTGCCAGCAGCCTCACCGACAGGGGGGCCTACGAGCAGTACTTC.

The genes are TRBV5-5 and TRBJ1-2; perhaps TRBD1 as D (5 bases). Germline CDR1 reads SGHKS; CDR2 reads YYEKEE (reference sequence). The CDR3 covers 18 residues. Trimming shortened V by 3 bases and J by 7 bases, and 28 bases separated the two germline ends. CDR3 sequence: CASSWRFHRRGSSSGYTF. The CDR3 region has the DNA TGTGCCAGCAGCTGGAGGTTCCACCGACGGGGCTCGTCATCTGGCTACACCTTC.

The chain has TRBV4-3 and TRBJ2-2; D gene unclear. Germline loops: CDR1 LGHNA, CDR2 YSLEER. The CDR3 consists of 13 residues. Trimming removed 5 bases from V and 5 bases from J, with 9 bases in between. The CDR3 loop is CASSEYLTGELFF. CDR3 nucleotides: TGCGCCAGCAGCGAATACCTAACCGGGGAGCTGTTTTTT.

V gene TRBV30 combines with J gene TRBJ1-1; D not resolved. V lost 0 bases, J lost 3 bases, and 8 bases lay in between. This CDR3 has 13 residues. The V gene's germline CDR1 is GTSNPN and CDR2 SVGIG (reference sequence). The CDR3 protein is CAWSVRRDTEAFF. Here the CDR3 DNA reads TGTGCCTGGAGTGTACGGCGGGACACTGAAGCTTTCTTT.

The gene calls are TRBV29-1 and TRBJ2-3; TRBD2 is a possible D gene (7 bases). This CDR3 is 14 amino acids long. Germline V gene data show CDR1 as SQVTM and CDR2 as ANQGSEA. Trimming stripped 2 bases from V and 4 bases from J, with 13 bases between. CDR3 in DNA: TGCAGCGTTGAACAGGGGCGGGAGCCAGATACGCAGTATTTT. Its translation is CSVEQGREPDTQYF.

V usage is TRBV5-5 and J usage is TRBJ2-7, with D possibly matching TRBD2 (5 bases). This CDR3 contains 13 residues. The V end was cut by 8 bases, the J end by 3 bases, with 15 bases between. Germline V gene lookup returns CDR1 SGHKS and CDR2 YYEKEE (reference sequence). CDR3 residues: CARGPGLIYEQYF. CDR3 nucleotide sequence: TGTGCCAGGGGCCCAGGACTGATCTACGAGCAGTACTTC.

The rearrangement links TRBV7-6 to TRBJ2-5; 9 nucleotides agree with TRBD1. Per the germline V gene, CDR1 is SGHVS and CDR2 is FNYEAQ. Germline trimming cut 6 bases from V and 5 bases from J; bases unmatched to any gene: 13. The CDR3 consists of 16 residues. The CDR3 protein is CASSSTTGGPTETQYF. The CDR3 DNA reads TGTGCCAGCAGTTCGACCACAGGGGGCCCTACGGAGACCCAGTACTTC.